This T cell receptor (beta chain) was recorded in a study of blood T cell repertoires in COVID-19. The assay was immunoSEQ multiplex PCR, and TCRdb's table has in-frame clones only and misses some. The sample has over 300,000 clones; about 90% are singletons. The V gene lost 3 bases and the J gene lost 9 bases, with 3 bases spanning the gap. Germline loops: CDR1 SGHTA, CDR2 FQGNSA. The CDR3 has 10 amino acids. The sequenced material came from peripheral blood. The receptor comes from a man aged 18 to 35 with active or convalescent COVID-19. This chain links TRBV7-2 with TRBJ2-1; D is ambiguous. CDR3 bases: TGTGCCAGCAGCTTCGTTGAGCAGTTCTTC. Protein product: CASSFVEQFF.